These 27 T cell receptor beta chains came from one sample sequenced in a study of cytomegalovirus exposure and HLA in healthy donors. The study ran its PCR with 60 Vbeta and 13 Jbeta primers. Some clones are missing from TCRdb's copy, which holds only in-frame ones; the method was immunoSEQ multiplex PCR. The sample gives 77,000 or so clones, 84% of which show up once; approximately 20% is in the top ten. Sequencing was performed on PBMCs. The receptors here all came from a man between 65 and 79 years old in good health and CMV-seropositive.

This chain uses TRBV19 with TRBJ1-1; D perhaps matches TRBD1 (5 bases). CDR3 size: 13 residues. Between the trimmed V and J ends, which lost 5 bases and 4 bases, there was a span of 11 bases. CDR1 and CDR2 from the germline V gene are LNHDA and SQIVND (reference sequence). CDR3 residues: CASSGGSFTEAFF. The CDR3 DNA reads as TGTGCCAGTAGTGGGGGGAGCTTCACTGAAGCTTTCTTT.

The genes are TRBV7-9 and TRBJ1-1; TRBD1 might be the D (6 bases). The CDR3 has 12 amino acids. The V end was cut by 3 bases, the J end by 11 bases, with 13 bases between. Per germline, CDR1 SEHNR and CDR2 FQNEAQ (reference sequence). CDR3: CASSFGAGDAFF. The CDR3 DNA reads as TGTGCCAGCAGCTTTGGCGCAGGGGATGCTTTCTTT.

The chain employs TRBV10-1 and TRBJ2-1; TRBD2 aligns across 7 bases. Per the germline V gene, CDR1 is WNHNN and CDR2 is SYGVQD (reference sequence). V was pared by 4 bases and J by 7 bases, with 7 bases of the junction left unmatched. The CDR3 length is 14 residues. The CDR3 spells CASSGAGRENEQFF. CDR3 DNA: TGCGCCAGCAGTGGAGCGGGGCGCGAAAATGAGCAGTTCTTC.

With regard to this clone: Within the sample, other DNA sequences also encode this same CDR3. The genes are TRBV7-2 and TRBJ2-5; D is uncertain. CDR1 and CDR2 (germline): SGHTA, FQGNSA. CDR3 length equals 12 residues. V was trimmed by 0 bases and J by 4 bases, leaving 3 bases between them. The CDR3: CASSLARETQYF. CDR3 nucleotide sequence: TGTGCCAGCAGCTTAGCGAGAGAGACCCAGTACTTC.

The chain joins TRBV7-9 to TRBJ2-3; 9 bases match TRBD1. Germline values: CDR1 SEHNR, CDR2 FQNEAQ (reference sequence). The CDR3 sequence is 17 residues long. Losses at the gene ends were 0 bases for V and 1 base for J; bases not matched to a gene: 5. The CDR3: CASSLAPWDRGTDTQYF. As DNA, the CDR3 is TGTGCCAGCAGCTTAGCCCCTTGGGACAGGGGCACAGATACGCAGTATTTT.

This clone was observed a handful of times. The V call is TRBV15, the J call TRBJ2-5, with TRBD2 as a possible D gene (7 bases). Germline CDR1 is LNHNV and CDR2 is YYDKDF (reference sequence). There are 15 residues in the CDR3. Trimming cost V 0 bases and J 6 bases, with 14 bases left between them. CDR3 coding DNA: TGTGCCACCAGCAGAGATATGTCGGGGGGCCAGACCCAGTACTTC. Translating gives CATSRDMSGGQTQYF.

The chain employs TRBV7-9 and TRBJ1-4, with a tentative D call TRBD1 (6 bases). The ends were cut back, 4 bases at V and 7 bases at J, with 13 bases in the middle. The CDR3 has 14 residues. Germline V gene sequence: CDR1 SEHNR, CDR2 FQNEAQ (reference sequence). The CDR3 reads CASSSDRLGEKLFF. CDR3 sequence (DNA): TGTGCCAGCAGCTCTGACAGGTTGGGTGAAAAACTGTTTTTT. Combining the CDR3 with reference TRBV7-9 and TRBJ1-4 gives the whole variable domain DTGVSQNPRHKITKRGQNVTFRCDPISEHNRLYWYRQTLGQGPEFLTYFQNEAQLEKSRLLSDRFSAERPKGSFSTLEIQRTEQGDSAMYLCASSSDRLGEKLFFGSGTQLSVL.

This clone turned up a few times. This sequence joins TRBV5-1 and TRBJ1-1; D gene unclear. Germline V lookup: CDR1 SGHRS, CDR2 YFSETQ. V was shortened by 5 bases and J by 5 bases, with 16 bases between the two germline ends. The CDR3 consists of 14 residues. The CDR3 spells CASRPEVGGTEAFF. Here the CDR3 DNA reads TGCGCCAGCAGACCCGAGGTGGGCGGGACTGAAGCTTTCTTT.

The chain joins TRBV5-8 to TRBJ2-5; TRBD1 agrees at 9 bases. With V trimmed by 0 bases and J by 5 bases, 8 bases remained unmatched. Germline CDR1 SGHTS, CDR2 YDEGEE. The CDR3 spans 16 residues. The CDR3 protein is CASSLEQGASGETQYF. DNA for the CDR3: TGTGCCAGCAGCTTGGAACAGGGGGCTTCTGGGGAGACCCAGTACTTC. The variable domain in full, with the rest retrieved from reference TRBV5-8 and TRBJ2-5, is EAGVTQSPTHLIKTRGQQATLRCSPISGHTSVYWYQQALGLGLQFLLWYDEGEERNRGNFPPRFSGRQFPNYSSELNVNALELEDSALYLCASSLEQGASGETQYFGPGTRLLVL.

The gene calls are TRBV30 and TRBJ1-4; D is possibly TRBD1 (5 bases). With 0 bases removed from V and 8 bases from J, the gap between germline ends came to 13 bases. CDR1 and CDR2 from the germline V gene are GTSNPN and SVGIG (reference sequence). The length of the CDR3 is 14 residues. This chain's CDR3 is CAWSVPAGREKLFF. The CDR3 nucleotides are TGTGCCTGGAGTGTACCGGCAGGGAGGGAAAAACTGTTTTTT.

This clone was observed a few times. The chain joins TRBV25-1 to TRBJ1-6; D is uncertain. With 2 bases removed from V and 7 bases from J, the gap between germline ends came to 12 bases. Germline V lookup: CDR1 MGHDK, CDR2 SYGVNS. The CDR3 extends over 15 amino acids. In nucleotides, the CDR3 is TGTGCCAGCAGTGAAATTAGCTCAGCGAATTCACCCCTCCACTTT. It translates to CASSEISSANSPLHF.

The CDR3 here is CASSPAMARGSHEQYF. The CDR3 nucleotides are TGTGCCAGCTCACCAGCGATGGCCAGGGGGTCCCACGAGCAGTACTTC. The V call is TRBV18, the J call TRBJ2-7, with 7 bases matching TRBD1. The CDR3 totals 16 residues. Trimming took 2 bases from V and 5 from J; bases not matched to a gene: 12. The V gene's germline CDR1 is KGHSH and CDR2 LQKENI.

The sample holds a few counts of this clone. The rearrangement joins TRBV6-5 to TRBJ1-1; TRBD1 is a possible D gene (6 bases). Germline V gene sequence: CDR1 MNHEY, CDR2 SVGAGI. Trimming left V 2 bases short and J 4 bases short, with 8 bases between. The CDR3 covers 13 residues. The CDR3 DNA reads as TGTGCCAGCAGTTACGGGGGCGGCACTGAAGCTTTCTTT. This encodes CASSYGGGTEAFF.

The chain couples TRBV7-3 to TRBJ1-6; D possibly corresponds to TRBD1 (6 bases). This CDR3 is built from 14 residues. The germline V gene has CDR1 SGHTA and CDR2 FQGTGA. V dropped 5 bases and J dropped 8 bases, with 13 bases sitting between them. The CDR3 region is CASSLQGDYSPLHF. CDR3 nucleotide sequence: TGTGCCAGCAGCCTACAGGGCGACTATTCACCCCTCCACTTT.

The chain is built from TRBV28 and TRBJ1-5; D is unresolved. Germline V lookup: CDR1 MDHEN, CDR2 SYDVKM. The germline V and J ends were trimmed by 1 base and 7 bases, with 14 bases remaining between them. This CDR3 region has 15 residues. As DNA, the CDR3 is TGTGCCAGCAGTTTATTCGTGGGAGGAGGGCAGCCCCAGCATTTT. Translated: CASSLFVGGGQPQHF.

As regards this clone: Distinct nucleotide sequences in the sample also encode this CDR3. V is TRBV29-1 and J is TRBJ1-2, with unresolved D. CDR3 size: 12 residues. Germline assignment: CDR1 SQVTM and CDR2 ANQGSEA. Trimming left V 3 bases short and J 2 bases short, with 7 bases between. Written as DNA, the CDR3 is TGCAGCGTTGACCACTCCAACTATGGCTACACCTTC. This sequence encodes CSVDHSNYGYTF.

This chain uses TRBV4-3 with TRBJ2-3; D may be TRBD2 (6 bases). This CDR3 is built from 15 residues. V lost 1 base, J lost 2 bases, and 10 bases lay in between. The V gene's germline CDR1 is LGHNA and CDR2 YSLEER. The CDR3 nucleotides are TGCGCCAGCAGCCAAGGACTAGAGCCCACAGATACGCAGTATTTT. Translation gives CASSQGLEPTDTQYF.

The V and J genes are TRBV10-3 and TRBJ2-7, with D uncertain. The CDR3 has 13 residues. Trimming stripped 2 bases from V and 5 bases from J, with 10 bases between. Germline values: CDR1 ENHRY, CDR2 SYGVKD. The DNA of the CDR3 is TGTGCCATCAGTGAGCTAGTCCATAACGAGCAGTACTTC. Translating gives CAISELVHNEQYF.

This chain joins TRBV6-1 and TRBJ2-3, with a tentative D call TRBD1 (6 bases). CDR1 is MNHNS, CDR2 SASEGT, per germline. This CDR3 comprises 15 residues. V lost 1 base to trimming and J lost 12 bases, with 20 bases between them. CDR3 sequence: CASSEGAGDPGHQYF. CDR3 in DNA: TGTGCCAGCAGTGAAGGGGCTGGAGACCCGGGACATCAGTATTTT.

This clone was found a few times. V and J are TRBV2 and TRBJ1-5; tentative D call: TRBD1 (6 bases). V shed 3 bases and J shed 7 bases, with 10 bases lying between them. CDR1 and CDR2 from the germline V gene are SNHLY and FYNNEI. The CDR3 is 13 residues long. This CDR3 is CASSEGGPQPQHF. In DNA form, the CDR3 reads TGTGCCAGCAGTGAGGGGGGGCCCCAGCCCCAGCATTTT.

This rearrangement joins TRBV4-3 to TRBJ2-2; weak D call: TRBD1 (6 bases). The CDR3 contains 14 residues. The germline V gene encodes CDR1 LGHNA and CDR2 YSLEER. V lost 2 bases to trimming and J lost 6 bases, with 10 bases between them. Written as DNA, the CDR3 is TGCGCCAGCAGCCAACAGGGGTTCGCCGGGGAGCTGTTTTTT. Translated: CASSQQGFAGELFF.

This clone occurred once. V usage is TRBV30 and J usage is TRBJ2-3; the D is unclear. Germline lookup yields CDR1 GTSNPN and CDR2 SVGIG (reference sequence). V lost 4 bases to trimming and J lost 1 base, with 9 bases between them. CDR3 length equals 13 residues. CDR3 amino acids: CAWTTSGTDTQYF. The CDR3, as DNA: TGTGCCTGGACGACTTCGGGCACAGATACGCAGTATTTT.

The chain joins TRBV9 to TRBJ1-1; D may be TRBD1 (5 bases). The CDR3 has 14 residues. Trimming removed 4 bases at V and 8 bases at J, with 18 bases between. Germline V gives CDR1 SGDLS, CDR2 YYNGEE. The CDR3 protein is CASSSTPGGEEAFF. CDR3 sequence (DNA): TGTGCCAGCAGCAGCACTCCCGGGGGGGAAGAAGCTTTCTTT.

In its sample, this clone was seen once. This rearrangement joins TRBV29-1 to TRBJ2-7, with 12 bases lining up with TRBD2. Per germline, CDR1 SQVTM and CDR2 ANQGSEA. This CDR3 spans 14 amino acids. Trimming took 7 bases from V and 5 from J; bases not matched to a gene: 9. CDR3 nucleotides: TGCAGCGCGGCGGGACTAGCGGGTATGGACGAGCAGTACTTC. Amino acids: CSAAGLAGMDEQYF.

The sample holds one count of this clone. V usage is TRBV6-5 and J usage is TRBJ2-7, with TRBD2 matching over 8 bases. V was pared by 2 bases and J by 2 bases, with 5 bases of the junction left unmatched. CDR3 length equals 15 residues. The V gene's germline CDR1 is MNHEY and CDR2 SVGAGI. This CDR3 reads CASSYAAGGTYEQYF. CDR3 sequence (DNA): TGTGCCAGCAGTTACGCGGCGGGGGGCACCTACGAGCAGTACTTC.

The V call is TRBV7-8, the J call TRBJ2-7; TRBD2 matches at 11 bases. Trimming cost V 5 bases and J 6 bases; bases outside gene matches: 6. Germline V gene lookup returns CDR1 SGHVS and CDR2 FQNEAQ. The CDR3 sequence is 14 residues long. Written as DNA, the CDR3 is TGTGCCAGCAGCCATAGCGGGAGGGCCCTCGAGCAGTACTTC. As protein: CASSHSGRALEQYF.

J is TRBJ2-2 and V is TRBV28; tentative D call: TRBD1 (6 bases). The V gene's germline CDR1 is MDHEN and CDR2 SYDVKM. CDR3 length equals 16 residues. Deletions cut 5 bases from V and 5 bases from J, with 18 bases between. The CDR3 is CASSIPRGSGTGELFF. CDR3 nucleotides: TGTGCCAGCAGTATCCCTAGGGGGTCGGGGACCGGGGAGCTGTTTTTT.